This TCR beta chain was recovered during a study of PD-1 blockade in classical Hodgkin lymphoma. Autologous stem cell transplantation was followed by relapse in every patient, and brentuximab vedotin exposure varied. The V and J ends lost 10 bases and 1 base respectively, with 13 bases between them. Germline V lookup: CDR1 SNHLY, CDR2 FYNNEI. This CDR3 spans 14 amino acids. Profiling relied on immunoSEQ multiplex PCR, and the TCRdb table lists in-frame clones only, not all of them. The sample lists 50,000 to 75,000 clones; approximately 92% were seen once. This chain links TRBV2 with TRBJ2-2; D possibly matches TRBD1 or TRBD2 (5 bases each). The material sequenced was peripheral blood mononuclear cells (PBMCs), taken at baseline. This TCR derives from a human donor with classical Hodgkin lymphoma. The CDR3 coding sequence is TGTGCCATCTTGGGGACGGTGAACACCGGGGAGCTGTTTTTT. It specifies CAILGTVNTGELFF.